The entry below gives a single T cell receptor (beta chain) sequence along with its context. Its specificity is unknown. Via MiXCR, TCRdb re-called the 5' RACE reads, giving one row per CDR3 protein. The sample includes roughly 610,000 distinct CDR3 sequences, roughly 17% of them seen just once. This sample was taken from a study of T-cell memory formation after mild COVID-19. Study-level results: Clones shrinking from day 15 to 85 showed even CD4/CD8 mixes; later expanders tilted CD4+. Within pre-infection memory, some responding clones were found, suggesting cross-reactive memory joined.

Germline CDR1 reads SGHDT; CDR2 reads YYEEEE. With V trimmed by 0 bases and J by 1 base, 6 bases remained unmatched. This CDR3 is 16 amino acids long. The chain uses TRBV5-6 and TRBJ1-1, with 7 bases fitting TRBD1. This receptor was taken from an adult woman who had mild COVID-19 (a few samples of this study predate the infection). Cell type and time point are not known. Sequenced: PBMCs or a T cell subset sorted from them (not recorded which). Here the CDR3 DNA reads TGTGCCAGCAGCTTGGTTTTTACAGGGGCGAACACTGAAGCTTTCTTT. As protein: CASSLVFTGANTEAFF.